These T cell receptor beta chains were read from a single sample in a study of T cell responses to AZD1222 COVID-19 vaccine. Profiled with immunoSEQ multiplex PCR; TCRdb holds only in-frame clones, not every one. This table holds 40,000 to 50,000 clones, 88% found once. Sequencing used peripheral blood, obtained 28 days after the second AZD1222 dose. The receptors here all came from an adult who received the AZD1222 COVID-19 vaccine. CDR3s include the opening cysteine and the closing phenylalanine or tryptophan. D genes are given only for firm matches. For some rows the clone size is stated as once, few or many, or as a class when expanded; others skip it.

NA	TRBV7-9	TRBJ1-4	TRBD1	CASSSPPGQGGEKLFF	TGTGCCAGCAGCTCTCCGCCGGGACAGGGAGGTGAAAAACTGTTTTTT
NA	TRBV5-1	TRBJ2-5	NA	CASSPGTFSYQETQYF	TGCGCCAGCAGCCCAGGGACTTTCTCGTACCAAGAGACCCAGTACTTC
NA	TRBV4-1	TRBJ1-5	NA	CASSPSVLIRNQPQHF	TGCGCCAGCAGCCCAAGTGTCTTGATTCGGAATCAGCCCCAGCATTTT
few	TRBV7-2	TRBJ1-1	NA	CASSLGGQAWSEAFF	TGTGCCAGCAGCTTAGGGGGGCAAGCTTGGAGTGAAGCTTTCTTT
NA	TRBV2	TRBJ1-5	NA	CASNGQLNQPQHF	TGTGCCAGCAATGGACAGTTAAATCAGCCCCAGCATTTT
few	TRBV16	TRBJ2-1	TRBD1	CASSRPQGKIYNEQFF	TGTGCCAGCAGCCGCCCACAGGGGAAGATTTACAATGAGCAGTTCTTC
NA	TRBV7-2	TRBJ2-2	TRBD2	CASSNGGAGTGELFF	TGTGCCAGCAGCAACGGGGGGGCCGGGACCGGGGAGCTGTTTTTT
NA	TRBV18	TRBJ1-5	TRBD1	CASSPGQGANQPQHF	TGTGCCAGCTCACCAGGACAGGGTGCCAATCAGCCCCAGCATTTT
NA	TRBV5-1	TRBJ1-2	TRBD1	CATSQGAYGYTF	TGCGCCACCTCCCAGGGGGCCTATGGCTACACCTTC
NA	TRBV28	TRBJ1-2	NA	CASSGQGPYGYTF	TGTGCCAGCAGTGGGCAGGGACCGTATGGCTACACCTTC
NA	TRBV2	TRBJ1-4	TRBD1	CASTEQGLDNEKLFF	TGTGCCAGCACCGAACAGGGGTTGGATAATGAAAAACTGTTTTTT
NA	TRBV12-3/TRBV12-4	TRBJ2-1	NA	CASSPDSYNEQFF	TGTGCCAGCAGTCCCGACAGTTACAATGAGCAGTTCTTC
NA	TRBV7-9	TRBJ1-1	TRBD1	CASSARQGAQSTEAFF	TGTGCCAGCAGCGCCCGACAGGGGGCGCAATCTACTGAAGCTTTCTTT
NA	TRBV7-6	TRBJ2-1	NA	CASSFSGGLSSYNEQFF	TGTGCCAGCAGCTTTTCTGGCGGACTAAGCTCCTACAATGAGCAGTTCTTC
NA	TRBV7-9	TRBJ1-1	NA	CASSEYRDSAEAFF	TGTGCCAGCAGCGAGTACAGGGATTCGGCTGAAGCTTTCTTT
NA	TRBV6-5	TRBJ1-4	NA	CASSLTGGEKLFF	TGTGCCAGCAGCCTGACAGGTGGGGAAAAACTGTTTTTT
NA	TRBV7-8	TRBJ2-1	TRBD2	CASSFPRLAETYNEQFF	TGTGCCAGCAGCTTTCCTCGACTAGCGGAAACCTACAATGAGCAGTTCTTC
NA	TRBV5-1	TRBJ1-3	NA	CASSLGAGSISGNTIYF	TGCGCCAGCAGCCTAGGGGCAGGTTCGATCTCTGGAAACACCATATATTTT
NA	TRBV19	TRBJ1-2	NA	CASSPGWGGHGYTF	TGTGCCAGTAGTCCCGGGTGGGGCGGGCATGGCTACACCTTC
NA	TRBV25-1	TRBJ1-4	NA	CASSEASAGTNEKLFF	TGTGCCAGCAGTGAAGCCTCGGCGGGAACTAATGAAAAACTGTTTTTT
NA	TRBV3-1/TRBV3-2	TRBJ2-3	NA	CASSREGGTQYF	TGTGCCAGCAGCCGTGAAGGAGGTACGCAGTATTTT
NA	TRBV19	TRBJ1-1	NA	CASSWGGNTEAFF	TGTGCCAGTAGTTGGGGGGGGAACACTGAAGCTTTCTTT
NA	TRBV7-3	TRBJ2-7	NA	CASSLTSLDEQYF	TGTGCCAGCAGTTTAACTAGTCTCGACGAGCAGTACTTC
few	TRBV3-1/TRBV3-2	TRBJ2-7	TRBD1	CASSQARGQGVHEQYF	TGTGCCAGCAGCCAAGCCCGGGGACAGGGAGTCCACGAGCAGTACTTC
few	TRBV19	TRBJ1-5	TRBD1	CASSILQGAGQPQHF	TGTGCCAGTAGTATACTACAGGGGGCTGGTCAGCCCCAGCATTTT
NA	TRBV5-1	TRBJ2-7	TRBD1	CASSPVRQGAGEQYF	TGCGCCAGCAGCCCGGTCCGTCAGGGGGCTGGCGAGCAGTACTTC
few	TRBV30	TRBJ2-7	TRBD1	CAWSTKLGQGGYEQYF	TGTGCCTGGAGTACAAAACTGGGACAGGGAGGGTACGAGCAGTACTTC
NA	TRBV5-6	TRBJ2-7	NA	CASSRDQGYYEQYF	TGTGCCAGCAGCAGGGACCAGGGATACTACGAGCAGTACTTC
NA	TRBV5-1	TRBJ2-3	NA	CASSLEGDPSTDTQYF	TGCGCCAGCAGCTTGGAGGGGGACCCTAGCACAGATACGCAGTATTTT
NA	TRBV18	TRBJ1-1	NA	CASSPRPRLAEAFF	TGTGCCAGCTCACCACGTCCAAGGCTGGCTGAAGCTTTCTTT
NA	TRBV27	TRBJ2-3	NA	CASSLSAGADTQYF	TGTGCCAGCAGTTTATCGGCCGGCGCAGATACGCAGTATTTT
NA	TRBV6-2/TRBV6-3	TRBJ1-5	TRBD1	CASSYSGQGPYSNQPQHF	TGTGCCAGCAGTTACTCGGGACAGGGACCTTATAGCAATCAGCCCCAGCATTTT
NA	TRBV5-4	TRBJ2-7	TRBD1	CASSLQGASYEQYF	TGTGCCAGCAGCTTACAGGGGGCTTCCTACGAGCAGTACTTC
NA	TRBV5-6	TRBJ2-5	TRBD1	CASSQIPGQAGETQYF	TGTGCCAGCAGCCAAATACCGGGACAGGCCGGGGAGACCCAGTACTTC
NA	TRBV5-1	TRBJ2-5	NA	CASSLGLTGETQYF	TGCGCCAGCAGCTTGGGGCTGACCGGGGAGACCCAGTACTTC